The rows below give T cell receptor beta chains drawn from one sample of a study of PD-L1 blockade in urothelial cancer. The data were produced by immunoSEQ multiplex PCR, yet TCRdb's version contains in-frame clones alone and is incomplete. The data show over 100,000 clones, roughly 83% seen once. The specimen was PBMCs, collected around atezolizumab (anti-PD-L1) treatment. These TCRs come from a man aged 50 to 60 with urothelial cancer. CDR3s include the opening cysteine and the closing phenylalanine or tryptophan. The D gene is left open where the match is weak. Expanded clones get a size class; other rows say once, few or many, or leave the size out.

CDR3 protein: CASSPSTGSYGYTF
CDR3 DNA: TGCGCCAGCAGCCCCTCGACAGGTTCCTATGGCTACACCTTC
clone size: .
D gene: .
CDR3 length: 14
J gene: TRBJ1-2
V gene: TRBV5-1

CDR3 protein: CASSNTKQGYEQYF
CDR3 DNA: TGTGCCAGCAGTAACACAAAACAGGGATACGAGCAGTACTTC
clone size: .
D gene: .
CDR3 length: 14
J gene: TRBJ2-7
V gene: TRBV6-5

CDR3 protein: CATLSGANTEAFF
CDR3 DNA: TGTGCCACCCTATCAGGGGCGAACACTGAAGCTTTCTTT
clone size: .
D gene: .
CDR3 length: 13
J gene: TRBJ1-1
V gene: TRBV28

CDR3 protein: CASSSSGGYEQYF
CDR3 DNA: TGTGCCAGCAGCTCGTCGGGGGGCTACGAGCAGTACTTC
clone size: once
D gene: TRBD2
CDR3 length: 13
J gene: TRBJ2-7
V gene: TRBV5-6

CDR3 protein: CASSLVSGDNEQFF
CDR3 DNA: TGTGCCAGCAGCTTAGTATCAGGGGACAATGAGCAGTTCTTC
clone size: .
D gene: .
CDR3 length: 14
J gene: TRBJ2-1
V gene: TRBV7-9

CDR3 protein: CASSGTSTDTQYF
CDR3 DNA: TGTGCCAGCAGCGGTACTAGCACAGATACGCAGTATTTT
clone size: .
D gene: .
CDR3 length: 13
J gene: TRBJ2-3
V gene: TRBV9

CDR3 protein: CASSYTDMTSHEQYF
CDR3 DNA: TGTGCCAGCAGTTACACCGATATGACTAGCCACGAGCAGTACTTC
clone size: .
D gene: TRBD2
CDR3 length: 15
J gene: TRBJ2-7
V gene: TRBV6-6

CDR3 protein: CASTPGTGEGAEAFF
CDR3 DNA: TGTGCCAGCACCCCCGGGACAGGCGAAGGCGCTGAAGCTTTCTTT
clone size: few
D gene: TRBD1
CDR3 length: 15
J gene: TRBJ1-1
V gene: TRBV6-5

CDR3 protein: CASSGPGGRESNSPLHF
CDR3 DNA: TGTGCCAGCAGCGGGCCCGGGGGGCGAGAAAGTAATTCACCCCTCCACTTT
clone size: .
D gene: .
CDR3 length: 17
J gene: TRBJ1-6
V gene: TRBV5-4

CDR3 protein: CASSRTGTGHEKLFF
CDR3 DNA: TGTGCCAGCAGCAGGACCGGGACAGGTCATGAAAAACTGTTTTTT
clone size: .
D gene: TRBD1
CDR3 length: 15
J gene: TRBJ1-4
V gene: TRBV5-6

CDR3 protein: CASSTWDRRSGQPQHF
CDR3 DNA: TGTGCCAGTAGTACCTGGGACAGGAGGAGCGGCCAGCCCCAGCATTTT
clone size: .
D gene: TRBD1
CDR3 length: 16
J gene: TRBJ1-5
V gene: TRBV19

CDR3 protein: CASSYSASYEQYF
CDR3 DNA: TGTGCCAGCAGTTACTCAGCCTCCTACGAGCAGTACTTC
clone size: .
D gene: .
CDR3 length: 13
J gene: TRBJ2-7
V gene: TRBV6-5

CDR3 protein: CASSFGVGELFF
CDR3 DNA: TGTGCCAGCAGCTTTGGAGTCGGGGAGCTGTTTTTT
clone size: .
D gene: .
CDR3 length: 12
J gene: TRBJ2-2
V gene: TRBV5-4

CDR3 protein: CASSKTSGTYEQYF
CDR3 DNA: TGTGCCAGCAGCAAGACTAGCGGGACTTACGAGCAGTACTTC
clone size: .
D gene: TRBD2
CDR3 length: 14
J gene: TRBJ2-7
V gene: TRBV11-3

CDR3 protein: CASTTRAGSGQPQHF
CDR3 DNA: TGTGCCAGCACCACCCGCGCCGGATCGGGGCAGCCCCAGCATTTT
clone size: many
D gene: .
CDR3 length: 15
J gene: TRBJ1-5
V gene: TRBV28

CDR3 protein: CATWAGWAFF
CDR3 DNA: TGTGCCACCTGGGCGGGGTGGGCTTTCTTT
clone size: .
D gene: .
CDR3 length: 10
J gene: TRBJ1-1
V gene: TRBV28

CDR3 protein: CASSRWTSPEQFF
CDR3 DNA: TGCGCCAGCAGCCGATGGACTAGCCCTGAGCAGTTCTTC
clone size: once
D gene: TRBD2
CDR3 length: 13
J gene: TRBJ2-1
V gene: TRBV5-1

CDR3 protein: CASSFPGFYGYTF
CDR3 DNA: TGTGCCAGCAGTTTCCCAGGCTTCTATGGCTACACCTTC
clone size: once
D gene: .
CDR3 length: 13
J gene: TRBJ1-2
V gene: TRBV28

CDR3 protein: CASRAGGGAPEQYF
CDR3 DNA: TGTGCCAGTAGGGCCGGGGGAGGGGCACCCGAGCAGTACTTC
clone size: .
D gene: TRBD2
CDR3 length: 14
J gene: TRBJ2-7
V gene: TRBV19

CDR3 protein: CASSSSTGGDYGYTF
CDR3 DNA: TGTGCCAGCAGCTCTTCGACAGGGGGAGACTATGGCTACACCTTC
clone size: .
D gene: TRBD1
CDR3 length: 15
J gene: TRBJ1-2
V gene: TRBV6-1

CDR3 protein: CASSSSGSFYEQYF
CDR3 DNA: TGTGCCAGCAGCTCCAGCGGGTCCTTCTACGAGCAGTACTTC
clone size: .
D gene: .
CDR3 length: 14
J gene: TRBJ2-7
V gene: TRBV11-2

CDR3 protein: CASRRTSGRANTQYF
CDR3 DNA: TGTGCCAGCCGACGGACTAGCGGGAGGGCTAATACGCAGTATTTT
clone size: .
D gene: TRBD2
CDR3 length: 15
J gene: TRBJ2-3
V gene: TRBV7-6

CDR3 protein: CAISELGTGDEGGYGYTF
CDR3 DNA: TGTGCCATCAGTGAGTTGGGGACAGGGGACGAGGGCGGCTATGGCTACACCTTC
clone size: .
D gene: TRBD1
CDR3 length: 18
J gene: TRBJ1-2
V gene: TRBV10-3

CDR3 protein: CASSQDPYYSYEQYF
CDR3 DNA: TGCGCCAGCAGCCAAGATCCCTACTACTCCTACGAGCAGTACTTC
clone size: .
D gene: .
CDR3 length: 15
J gene: TRBJ2-7
V gene: TRBV4-1

CDR3 protein: CASRLTGTGGKLSEFF
CDR3 DNA: TGTGCCAGCAGACTGACCGGGACAGGGGGTAAATTATCAGAGTTCTTC
clone size: .
D gene: TRBD1
CDR3 length: 16
J gene: TRBJ2-1
V gene: TRBV27

CDR3 protein: CASSYGGGGYGYTF
CDR3 DNA: TGTGCCAGCAGTTACGGAGGGGGCGGCTATGGCTACACCTTC
clone size: .
D gene: TRBD1
CDR3 length: 14
J gene: TRBJ1-2
V gene: TRBV6-5

CDR3 protein: CASRGLAGGISSYEQYF
CDR3 DNA: TGTGCCAGCAGGGGACTAGCGGGGGGTATCAGCTCCTACGAGCAGTACTTC
clone size: .
D gene: TRBD2
CDR3 length: 17
J gene: TRBJ2-7
V gene: TRBV27

CDR3 protein: CASSAQTGYGANVLTF
CDR3 DNA: TGTGCCAGCAGCGCCCAGACAGGGTATGGGGCCAACGTCCTGACTTTC
clone size: .
D gene: TRBD1
CDR3 length: 16
J gene: TRBJ2-6
V gene: TRBV7-2

CDR3 protein: CASSFGQGNSPLHF
CDR3 DNA: TGTGCCAGCTCCTTCGGACAGGGCAATTCACCCCTCCACTTT
clone size: .
D gene: TRBD1
CDR3 length: 14
J gene: TRBJ1-6
V gene: TRBV18

CDR3 protein: CASEGQPTDTQYF
CDR3 DNA: TGTGCCAGCGAAGGACAGCCCACAGATACGCAGTATTTT
clone size: .
D gene: .
CDR3 length: 13
J gene: TRBJ2-3
V gene: TRBV2

CDR3 protein: CASSYSASLAKNIQYF
CDR3 DNA: TGTGCCAGCAGTTACTCCGCGTCCCTAGCCAAAAACATTCAGTACTTC
clone size: .
D gene: .
CDR3 length: 16
J gene: TRBJ2-4
V gene: TRBV6-6

CDR3 protein: CASSRRRVSKNIQYF
CDR3 DNA: TGTGCCAGCAGCCGCCGGCGGGTATCCAAAAACATTCAGTACTTC
clone size: .
D gene: .
CDR3 length: 15
J gene: TRBJ2-4
V gene: TRBV11-2

CDR3 protein: CASSDRRRNNEQFF
CDR3 DNA: TGTGCCAGCAGTGATCGGAGGCGGAACAATGAGCAGTTCTTC
clone size: once
D gene: .
CDR3 length: 14
J gene: TRBJ2-1
V gene: TRBV2

CDR3 protein: CASSLGWGGRTGELFF
CDR3 DNA: TGTGCCAGCAGTTTAGGGTGGGGGGGTCGCACCGGGGAGCTGTTTTTT
clone size: once
D gene: TRBD2
CDR3 length: 16
J gene: TRBJ2-2
V gene: TRBV27

CDR3 protein: CASSSGGRHGYTF
CDR3 DNA: TGTGCCAGCAGCTCAGGGGGACGGCATGGCTACACCTTC
clone size: few
D gene: TRBD1
CDR3 length: 13
J gene: TRBJ1-2
V gene: TRBV28

CDR3 protein: CASRGTAGGGTGELFF
CDR3 DNA: TGTGCCAGCAGGGGGACGGCGGGAGGAGGCACCGGGGAGCTGTTTTTT
clone size: once
D gene: TRBD2
CDR3 length: 16
J gene: TRBJ2-2
V gene: TRBV5-5

CDR3 protein: CASGTGEIYEQYF
CDR3 DNA: TGTGCCAGCGGGACAGGGGAAATTTACGAGCAGTACTTC
clone size: .
D gene: TRBD1
CDR3 length: 13
J gene: TRBJ2-7
V gene: TRBV2